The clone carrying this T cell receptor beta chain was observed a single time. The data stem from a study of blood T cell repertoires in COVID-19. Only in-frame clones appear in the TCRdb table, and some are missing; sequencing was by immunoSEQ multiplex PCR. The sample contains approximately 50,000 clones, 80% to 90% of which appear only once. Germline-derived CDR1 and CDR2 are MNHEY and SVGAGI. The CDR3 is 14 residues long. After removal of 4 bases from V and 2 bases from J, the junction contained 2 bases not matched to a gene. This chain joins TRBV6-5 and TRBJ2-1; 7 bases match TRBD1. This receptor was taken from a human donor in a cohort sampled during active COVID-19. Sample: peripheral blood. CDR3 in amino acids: CASSLGGAYNEQFF. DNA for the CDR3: TGTGCCAGCAGTTTAGGGGGCGCCTACAATGAGCAGTTCTTC.